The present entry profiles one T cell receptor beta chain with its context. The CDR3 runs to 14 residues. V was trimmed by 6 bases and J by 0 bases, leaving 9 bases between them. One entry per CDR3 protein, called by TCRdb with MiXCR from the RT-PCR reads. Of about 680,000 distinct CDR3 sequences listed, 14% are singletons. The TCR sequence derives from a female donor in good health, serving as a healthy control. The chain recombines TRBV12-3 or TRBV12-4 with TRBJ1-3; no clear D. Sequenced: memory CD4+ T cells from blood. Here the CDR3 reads CASRIVLSGNTIYF. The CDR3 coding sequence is TGTGCCAGCAGAATCGTCCTCTCTGGAAACACCATATATTTT.